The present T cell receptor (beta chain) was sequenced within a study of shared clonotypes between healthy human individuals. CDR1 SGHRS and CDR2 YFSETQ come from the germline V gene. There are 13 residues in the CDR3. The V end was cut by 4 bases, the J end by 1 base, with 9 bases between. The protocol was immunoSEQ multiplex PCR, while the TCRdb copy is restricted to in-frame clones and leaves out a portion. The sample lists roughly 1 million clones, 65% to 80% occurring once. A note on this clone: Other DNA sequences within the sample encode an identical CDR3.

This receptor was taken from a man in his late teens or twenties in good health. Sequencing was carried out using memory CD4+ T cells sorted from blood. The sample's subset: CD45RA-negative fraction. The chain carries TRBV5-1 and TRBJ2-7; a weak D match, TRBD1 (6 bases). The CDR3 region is CASSGGSSYEQYF. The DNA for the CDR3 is TGCGCCAGCAGCGGGGGCTCGTCCTACGAGCAGTACTTC.